The 18 T cell receptor beta chains reported below all come from one sample, sequenced in a study of blood T cell repertoires in COVID-19. The table came from immunoSEQ multiplex PCR; TCRdb's copy has only in-frame clones and leaves some out. The table shows about 110,000 clones, with over 75% occurring only once. Sequencing was carried out using peripheral blood. The source is a woman aged 80 or older with acute or convalescent COVID-19.

Sample share makes this clone medium-sized. The V gene is TRBV27, the J gene TRBJ2-3, with 8 positions matching TRBD2. The CDR3 runs 18 residues. Germline values: CDR1 MNHEY, CDR2 SMNVEV (reference sequence). The J segment lost 0 bases and the V segment lost 5 bases, leaving 13 bases of the junction unmatched. As DNA, the CDR3 is TGTGCCAGCAGTAAGACCTACAATAGCGGGGACAGCACAGATACGCAGTATTTT. Amino acid sequence: CASSKTYNSGDSTDTQYF.

CDR3 loop: CASRVGTGNQPQHF. The CDR3 DNA reads TGTGCCAGCAGGGTAGGGACAGGGAATCAGCCCCAGCATTTT. The chain carries TRBV28 and TRBJ1-5; TRBD1 aligns across 9 bases. Trimming removed 6 bases from V and 4 bases from J; junction bases left unmatched: 4. CDR1 and CDR2 from the germline V gene are MDHEN and SYDVKM. The CDR3 sequence is 14 residues long.

The J gene is TRBJ2-3, the V gene TRBV6-5; 8 bases line up with TRBD2. Per germline, CDR1 MNHEY and CDR2 SVGAGI. There are 15 residues in the CDR3. V trimming: 6 bases; J trimming: 2 bases; junction bases outside the gene matches: 7. Here the CDR3 DNA reads TGTGCCAGCAGACAGGGACTAGAACTCACAGATACGCAGTATTTT. It yields the protein CASRQGLELTDTQYF.

The chain recombines TRBV15 with TRBJ1-1; the D is unclear. CDR1 is LNHNV, CDR2 YYDKDF, per germline (reference sequence). V was cut by 5 bases and J by 1 base, with 8 bases left in between. CDR3 length: 13 amino acids. The CDR3 sequence is CATSLIQNTEAFF. The CDR3 bases are TGTGCCACCAGCCTCATACAGAACACTGAAGCTTTCTTT.

This sequence joins TRBV6-1 and TRBJ1-2; 9 positions match TRBD1. CDR3 length: 16 amino acids. V lost 2 bases, J lost 5 bases, and 9 bases stayed unmatched. The germline V gene has CDR1 MNHNS and CDR2 SASEGT. The CDR3 bases are TGTGCCAGCAGTGAACCCATTAGGACAGGGGAATATGGCTACACCTTC. Translating gives CASSEPIRTGEYGYTF.

The V gene is TRBV5-1, the J gene TRBJ2-7; D gene ambiguous. The CDR3 has 16 amino acids. V lost 4 bases and J 0 bases, leaving 17 bases between the germline ends. Germline CDR1 reads SGHRS; CDR2 reads YFSETQ. The CDR3 region is CASSQQVGRNSYEQYF. As DNA, the CDR3 is TGCGCCAGCAGCCAGCAGGTAGGTCGGAACTCCTACGAGCAGTACTTC.

The chain carries TRBV7-9 and TRBJ2-1; D might be TRBD1 (6 bases). The V gene lost 1 base and the J gene lost 5 bases, with 15 bases spanning the gap. Looked up from germline, CDR1 is SEHNR and CDR2 is FQNEAQ (reference sequence). CDR3 size: 16 residues. The CDR3 protein is CASSLGGDRPNNEQFF. CDR3 in DNA: TGTGCCAGCAGCTTAGGTGGAGACAGGCCCAACAATGAGCAGTTCTTC. The full variable domain, its missing parts supplied by reference TRBV7-9 and TRBJ2-1, is DTGVSQNPRHKITKRGQNVTFRCDPISEHNRLYWYRQTLGQGPEFLTYFQNEAQLEKSRLLSDRFSAERPKGSFSTLEIQRTEQGDSAMYLCASSLGGDRPNNEQFFGPGTRLTVL.

The genes are TRBV10-3 and TRBJ1-2; 8 nucleotides line up with TRBD1. The V and J ends lost 6 bases and 3 bases, in that order; junction bases with no gene match: 3. Germline V gene lookup returns CDR1 ENHRY and CDR2 SYGVKD. The CDR3 loop spans 13 amino acids. The CDR3 region is CAIRLDRDYGYTF. DNA for the CDR3: TGTGCCATCAGGTTGGACAGGGACTATGGCTACACCTTC.

The chain is built from TRBV10-2 and TRBJ1-1; 9 bases align to TRBD1. Germline V CDR1 and CDR2: WSHSY, SAAADI. The trim removed 7 bases at V and 5 bases at J, leaving 14 bases unmatched. This CDR3 contains 16 residues. The CDR3 spells CASKFGRGTGKTEAFF. CDR3 nucleotides: TGCGCCAGCAAGTTTGGGCGGGGGACAGGGAAGACTGAAGCTTTCTTT.

This clone came up once. The CDR3 here is CASSPGTANEKLFF. DNA for the CDR3: TGTGCCAGCAGCCCAGGGACAGCGAATGAAAAACTGTTTTTT. This chain joins TRBV7-6 and TRBJ1-4; 7 bases match TRBD1. Germline V lookup: CDR1 SGHVS, CDR2 FNYEAQ. V trimming: 5 bases; J trimming: 5 bases; junction bases outside the gene matches: 5. The CDR3 contains 14 residues. Variable domain in full (rest from reference TRBV7-6 and TRBJ1-4): GAGVSQSPRYKVTKRGQDVALRCDPISGHVSLYWYRQALGQGPEFLTYFNYEAQQDKSGLPNDRFSAERPEGSISTLTIQRTEQRDSAMYRCASSPGTANEKLFFGSGTQLSVL.

The chain combines TRBV28 with TRBJ1-5; a possible D gene is TRBD1 (6 bases). This CDR3 contains 14 residues. The germline gives CDR1 MDHEN, CDR2 SYDVKM. V gave up 6 bases and J gave up 4 bases, with 13 bases separating them. CDR3: CASRLDRANQPQHF. In DNA, the CDR3 is TGTGCCAGCAGATTGGACAGAGCAAATCAGCCCCAGCATTTT.

This clone was picked up many times. The V and J genes are TRBV4-1 and TRBJ1-6; TRBD1 is a possible D gene (5 bases). V dropped 4 bases and J dropped 0 bases, with 10 bases sitting between them. The CDR3 covers 16 residues. CDR1 and CDR2 from the germline V gene are MGHRA and YSYEKL. CDR3 coding DNA: TGCGCCAGCAGCCGGGGCTCCAGCTCCTATAATTCACCCCTCCACTTT. Amino acid sequence: CASSRGSSSYNSPLHF.

V usage is TRBV24-1 and J usage is TRBJ1-1, with 9 positions matching TRBD1. Germline V gene data show CDR1 as KGHDR and CDR2 as SFDVKD. Trimming took 3 bases from V and 10 from J; bases not matched to a gene: 8. This CDR3 contains 14 residues. Written as DNA, the CDR3 is TGTGCCACCAGTGATACCCGACAGGGGGTAGGAGCTTTCTTT. It is translated as CATSDTRQGVGAFF.

J is TRBJ1-5 and V is TRBV7-2, with a possible D match to TRBD1 (5 bases). The CDR3 is made up of 15 amino acids. Germline V gene data show CDR1 as SGHTA and CDR2 as FQGNSA. V lost 1 base, J lost 3 bases, and 10 bases lay in between. Written as DNA, the CDR3 is TGTGCCAGCAGCTTAGTACAGGTACCCAATCAGCCCCAGCATTTT. Residues: CASSLVQVPNQPQHF.

The CDR3 protein is CASSPGSGLLYNQPQHF. Written as DNA, the CDR3 is TGCGCCAGCAGTCCGGGGTCAGGTTTATTATACAATCAGCCCCAGCATTTT. V usage is TRBV23-1 and J usage is TRBJ1-5; D is unclear. TRBV23-1 carries the ORF label, with uncertain function. The CDR3 totals 17 residues. V was trimmed by 4 bases and J by 3 bases, leaving 19 bases between them.

This clone was picked up one time. The chain combines TRBV27 with TRBJ2-1; D is possibly TRBD2 (5 bases). The CDR3 has 15 amino acids. Germline V gives CDR1 MNHEY, CDR2 SMNVEV (reference sequence). Trimming took off 1 base at V and 8 bases at J, with 15 bases between the two ends. The CDR3 DNA reads as TGTGCCAGCAGTTTATTTCCAGGACTTGGGGATGAGCAGTTCTTC. Protein sequence: CASSLFPGLGDEQFF.

The chain carries TRBV3-1 (or the pseudogene TRBV3-2) and TRBJ2-3; weak D call: TRBD2 (5 bases). V lost 4 bases and J 6 bases, leaving 5 bases between the germline ends. This CDR3 contains 11 residues. Per the germline V gene, CDR1 is LGHDT and CDR2 is YNNKEL (reference sequence). CDR3 coding DNA: TGTGCCAGCAGCCCGGGGGATACGCAGTATTTT. Amino acid sequence: CASSPGDTQYF.

This clone was found once. V usage is TRBV25-1 and J usage is TRBJ2-5; D unclear. Looked up from germline, CDR1 is MGHDK and CDR2 is SYGVNS. The V gene lost 7 bases and the J gene lost 2 bases, with 5 bases spanning the gap. There are 11 residues in the CDR3. CDR3 residues: CASTSQETQYF. The CDR3 bases are TGTGCCAGCACCTCTCAAGAGACCCAGTACTTC.